This is a list of T cell receptor beta chains from one sample in a study of response to subunit inactivated influenza vaccine. TCRdb used MiXCR to reprocess the RT-PCR reads, holding one entry per CDR3 protein. Of about 500,000 distinct CDR3 sequences listed, about an eighth were seen once; the top ten hold approximately 14%. This specimen consisted of PBMCs from blood, obtained roughly 6 weeks after vaccination. Receptors were obtained from a man in his fifties who received an inactivated influenza vaccine. CDR3s include the opening cysteine and the closing phenylalanine or tryptophan. The D gene is left open where the match is weak. Clone size appears in some rows only: once, few, many, or a class for an expanded clone.

TRBV12-3/TRBV12-4	TRBD2	TRBJ2-7	few	CASRRAGSSYEQYF	TGTGCCAGCAGGAGAGCGGGAAGCTCCTACGAGCAGTACTTC
TRBV27	TRBD2	TRBJ2-7	NA	CASSPGTSGKLVQYF	TGTGCCAGCAGTCCCGGGACTAGCGGGAAATTGGTGCAGTACTTC
TRBV7-9	TRBD2	TRBJ2-1	NA	CASSLVILAGVYNEQFF	TGTGCCAGCAGCTTAGTCATTCTAGCGGGTGTGTACAATGAGCAGTTCTTC
TRBV21-1	NA	TRBJ1-6	NA	CASSKVRHYSPLHF	TGTGCCAGCAGCAAAGTCCGACACTATTCACCCCTCCACTTT
TRBV11-3	NA	TRBJ2-1	NA	CASASGSSVKYNEQFF	TGTGCCAGTGCCAGTGGAAGTAGCGTGAAATACAATGAGCAGTTCTTC
TRBV6-1	TRBD1	TRBJ1-5	few	CASSGTGLLGNQPQHF	TGTGCCAGCAGTGGGACAGGTCTATTGGGCAATCAGCCCCAGCATTTT
TRBV20-1	NA	TRBJ1-5	few	CSASRQTYSNQPQHF	TGCAGTGCTAGTCGACAGACGTATAGCAATCAGCCCCAGCATTTT
TRBV12-3/TRBV12-4	NA	TRBJ2-2	NA	CASSLARRRNTGELFF	TGTGCCAGCAGTTTAGCGCGTCGGCGGAACACCGGGGAGCTGTTTTTT
TRBV11-2	NA	TRBJ1-4	few	CASSLYDKATNEKLFF	TGTGCCAGCAGCTTATATGATAAAGCAACTAATGAAAAACTGTTTTTT
TRBV18	NA	TRBJ2-1	few	CASPGAGNEQFF	TGTGCCAGCCCCGGGGCAGGGAATGAGCAGTTCTTC
TRBV20-1	TRBD2	TRBJ2-2	few	CSATRLASNTGELFF	TGCAGTGCTACTAGACTAGCGTCGAACACCGGGGAGCTGTTTTTT
TRBV7-9	TRBD2	TRBJ2-1	NA	CASSRGLAGHNEQFF	TGTGCCAGCAGCCGGGGACTAGCGGGACACAATGAGCAGTTCTTC
TRBV12-3/TRBV12-4	TRBD2	TRBJ2-1	few	CASSFMAGGPYEQFF	TGTGCCAGCAGTTTTATGGCGGGGGGGCCCTATGAGCAGTTCTTC
TRBV10-3	NA	TRBJ2-5	few	CAISEIAGGGETQYF	TGTGCCATCAGTGAGATCGCAGGGGGGGGGGAGACCCAGTACTTC
TRBV6-1	NA	TRBJ1-5	few	CASSEVLKQPQHF	TGTGCCAGCAGTGAAGTCCTTAAGCAGCCCCAGCATTTT
TRBV9	TRBD2	TRBJ2-1	many	CASSVDGLAGSNEQFF	TGTGCCAGCAGCGTAGATGGACTAGCGGGTTCAAATGAGCAGTTCTTC
TRBV5-1	TRBD2	TRBJ2-5	few	CASSIAGGETQYF	TGCGCCAGCTCCATAGCGGGGGGTGAGACCCAGTACTTC
TRBV12-3/TRBV12-4	TRBD2	TRBJ2-1	few	CASLPRGVSGISPYNEQFF	TGTGCCAGCCTCCCCCGGGGGGTTAGCGGGATCTCACCCTACAATGAGCAGTTCTTC
TRBV6-2/TRBV6-3	NA	TRBJ1-2	NA	CASTAGASNYGYTF	TGTGCCAGCACAGCGGGAGCATCTAACTATGGCTACACCTTC
TRBV12-3/TRBV12-4	TRBD2	TRBJ2-3	NA	CASSMGLAGKDTQYF	TGTGCCAGCAGTATGGGATTAGCGGGGAAAGATACGCAGTATTTT
TRBV15	NA	TRBJ2-7	NA	CATSRDRDISYEQYF	TGTGCCACCAGCAGAGATCGTGACATTTCCTACGAGCAGTACTTC
TRBV12-3/TRBV12-4	NA	TRBJ2-5	NA	CASSFRGRGETQYF	TGTGCCAGCAGTTTCAGGGGCAGGGGAGAGACCCAGTACTTC
TRBV20-1	NA	TRBJ2-5	NA	CSAPGNGETQYF	TGCAGTGCACCAGGGAATGGAGAGACCCAGTACTTC
TRBV2	NA	TRBJ2-7	NA	CASTEHIYEQYF	TGTGCCAGCACGGAACACATCTACGAGCAGTACTTC
TRBV4-3	TRBD2	TRBJ2-2	NA	CASRDTLAGGFPGELFF	TGCGCCAGCAGGGATACCTTAGCGGGGGGGTTCCCCGGGGAGCTGTTTTTT
TRBV5-1	TRBD2	TRBJ2-3	NA	CASSSSGTTTDTQYF	TGCGCCAGCAGCTCTAGCGGGACTACCACAGATACGCAGTATTTT
TRBV7-9	NA	TRBJ1-2	NA	CASSAQGGYGYTF	TGTGCCAGCAGCGCCCAGGGAGGCTATGGCTACACCTTC
TRBV6-6	NA	TRBJ2-1	NA	CASSYSTGDEQFF	TGTGCCAGCAGTTACTCGACGGGCGATGAGCAGTTCTTC
TRBV7-7	TRBD2	TRBJ2-1	NA	CASSPWGSSGRSNNEQFF	TGTGCCAGCAGCCCCTGGGGGTCTAGCGGGAGGTCGAACAATGAGCAGTTCTTC
TRBV20-1	TRBD2	TRBJ2-5	few	CSARGAGTSDQETQYF	TGCAGTGCTAGAGGGGCCGGGACTAGCGATCAAGAGACCCAGTACTTC
TRBV4-3	TRBD1	TRBJ1-5	few	CASSQDWTGGNQPQHF	TGCGCCAGCAGCCAAGATTGGACAGGGGGAAATCAGCCCCAGCATTTT
TRBV6-1	NA	TRBJ2-5	many	CASSQTPIVETQYF	TGTGCCAGCAGTCAAACCCCCATAGTGGAGACCCAGTACTTC
TRBV7-2	TRBD1	TRBJ2-7	NA	CASSLSVGGPYEQYF	TGTGCCAGCAGCTTATCCGTAGGGGGCCCCTACGAGCAGTACTTC
TRBV10-3	TRBD1	TRBJ2-2	few	CAIMDRGTGELFF	TGTGCCATCATGGACAGGGGCACCGGGGAGCTGTTTTTT
TRBV9	NA	TRBJ2-1	NA	CASSVDSGYNEQFF	TGTGCCAGCAGCGTAGACAGCGGCTACAATGAGCAGTTCTTC
TRBV6-1	NA	TRBJ2-7	few	CASSSGRQAYEQYF	TGTGCCAGCAGCAGTGGACGGCAAGCCTACGAGCAGTACTTC
TRBV4-3	TRBD1	TRBJ2-5	few	CASSSGTGRGETQYF	TGCGCCAGCAGCTCCGGGACAGGGAGGGGGGAGACCCAGTACTTC
TRBV20-1	TRBD1	TRBJ1-4	many	CSASDREGPNEKLFF	TGCAGTGCCTCCGACAGGGAAGGACCTAATGAAAAACTGTTTTTT
TRBV6-5	NA	TRBJ2-2	NA	CASSYGQAILAGELFF	TGTGCCAGCAGTTACGGCCAGGCAATTTTAGCCGGGGAGCTGTTTTTT
TRBV7-2	TRBD2	TRBJ2-2	few	CASSPGTRGTGELFF	TGTGCCAGCAGCCCCGGGACTAGAGGCACCGGGGAGCTGTTTTTT
TRBV9	TRBD2	TRBJ2-5	NA	CASSETSGQETQYF	TGTGCCAGCAGCGAGACTAGCGGACAAGAGACCCAGTACTTC
TRBV7-2	TRBD1	TRBJ2-5	many	CASSSGQGALHF	TGTGCCAGCAGCTCCGGACAGGGGGCCCTTCACTTC